The clone carrying this T cell receptor beta chain was counted many times. Its specificity is not known. One end of the junction does not line up with germline, which may come from a read error. The entry originates in a study of response to subunit inactivated influenza vaccine. Findings and limits, study-wide: Each seasonal flu vaccination may recruit only limited new T cells, authors suggested.

CDR1 and CDR2 from the germline V gene are DFQATT and SNEGSKA (reference sequence). This CDR3 contains 14 residues. Via MiXCR, TCRdb re-called the RT-PCR reads, giving one row per CDR3 protein. The sample contains about half a million distinct CDR3 sequences, roughly 8.2% of which appear only once. This specimen was PBMCs from blood, taken less than 30 months after vaccination. The chain employs TRBV20-1 and TRBJ2-1, with D perhaps assigned TRBD1 or TRBD2 (6 bases each). The sequence came from a man aged 45-69 years who received an inactivated influenza vaccine. The CDR3 is CSPRGESSYNEQFF. In DNA form, the CDR3 reads TGCAGTCCTAGGGGGGAAAGCTCCTACAATGAGCAGTTCTTC.